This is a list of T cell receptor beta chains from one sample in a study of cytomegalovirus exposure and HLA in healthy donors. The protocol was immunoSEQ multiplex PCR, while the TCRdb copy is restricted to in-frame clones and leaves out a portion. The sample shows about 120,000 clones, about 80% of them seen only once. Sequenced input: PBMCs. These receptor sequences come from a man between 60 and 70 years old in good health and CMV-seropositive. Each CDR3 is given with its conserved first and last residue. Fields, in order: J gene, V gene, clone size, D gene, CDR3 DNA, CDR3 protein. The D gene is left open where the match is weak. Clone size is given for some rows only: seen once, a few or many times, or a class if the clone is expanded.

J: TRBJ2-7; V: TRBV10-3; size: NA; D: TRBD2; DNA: TGTGCCATCAGTGAGCCTAGCGGGAGCTCCTACGAGCAGTACTTC; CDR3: CAISEPSGSSYEQYF
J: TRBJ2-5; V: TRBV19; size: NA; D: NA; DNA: TGTGCCAGTAGCCCGGGATTCCAAGAGACCCAGTACTTC; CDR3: CASSPGFQETQYF
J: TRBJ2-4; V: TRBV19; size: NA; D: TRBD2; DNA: TGTGCCAGTAGTATAGATCTCCCAGCGGGGGAAAACATTCAGTACTTC; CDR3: CASSIDLPAGENIQYF
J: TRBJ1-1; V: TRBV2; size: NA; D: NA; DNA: TGTGCCAGCAGTGAAGGCAGGGGAAGGTCTGAAGCTTTCTTT; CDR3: CASSEGRGRSEAFF
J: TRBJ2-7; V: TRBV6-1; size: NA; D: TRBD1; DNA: TGTGCCAGCAGTCTTCGGACAGGGGGCCCCTACGAGCAGTACTTC; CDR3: CASSLRTGGPYEQYF
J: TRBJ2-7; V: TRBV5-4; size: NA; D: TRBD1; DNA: TGTGCCAGCAGCTTTCCGGGACAGGGGCCCGAGCAGTACTTC; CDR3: CASSFPGQGPEQYF
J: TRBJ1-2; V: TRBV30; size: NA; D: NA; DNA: TGTGCCTGGAGCGCAGGGATCGGCGGCTACACCTTC; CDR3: CAWSAGIGGYTF
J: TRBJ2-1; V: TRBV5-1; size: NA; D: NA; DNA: TGCGCCAGCAGCGAGACTCGGAGCTCCTACAATGAGCAGTTCTTC; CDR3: CASSETRSSYNEQFF
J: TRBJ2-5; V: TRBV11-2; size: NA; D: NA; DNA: TGTGCCAGCAGCCCCGTGGGGCTCCAAGAGACCCAGTACTTC; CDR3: CASSPVGLQETQYF
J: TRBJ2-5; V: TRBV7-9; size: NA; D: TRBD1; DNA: TGTTCCAGCAGCTTAGCTACAGGGGGCTTGAAGACCCAGTACTTC; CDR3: CSSSLATGGLKTQYF
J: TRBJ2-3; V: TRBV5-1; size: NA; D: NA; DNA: TGCGCCAGCAGCCTGGAACACACCAGCACAGATACGCAGTATTTT; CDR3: CASSLEHTSTDTQYF
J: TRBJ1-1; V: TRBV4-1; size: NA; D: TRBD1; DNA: TGCGCCAGCAGCCACACCGGGACAGAGAACACTGAAGCTTTCTTT; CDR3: CASSHTGTENTEAFF
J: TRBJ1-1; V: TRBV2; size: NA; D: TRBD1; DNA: TGTGCCAGCAGTGACAGGGGGACCACTGAAGCTTTCTTT; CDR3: CASSDRGTTEAFF
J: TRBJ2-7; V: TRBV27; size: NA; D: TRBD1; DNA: TGTGCCAGCAGTTTTGACAGGGCTGCCTACGAGCAGTACTTC; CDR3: CASSFDRAAYEQYF
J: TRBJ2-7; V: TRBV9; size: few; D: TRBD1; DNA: TGTGCCAGCAGCACCCGCCGGGACAGGGACTACGAGCAGTACTTC; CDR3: CASSTRRDRDYEQYF
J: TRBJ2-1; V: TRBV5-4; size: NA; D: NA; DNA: TGTGCCAGCAGCTTCATGACGGGTGAGCAGTTCTTC; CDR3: CASSFMTGEQFF
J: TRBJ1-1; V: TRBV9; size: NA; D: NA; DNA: TGTGCCAGCAGCAGGGACACCTACGCTGAAGCTTTCTTT; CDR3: CASSRDTYAEAFF
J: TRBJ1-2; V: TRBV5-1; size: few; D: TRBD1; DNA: TGCGCCAGCGGATCCCGGGACAGGGGGCCTCACCTATATGGCTACACCTTC; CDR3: CASGSRDRGPHLYGYTF
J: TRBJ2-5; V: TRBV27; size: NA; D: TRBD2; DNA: TGTGCCAGCAGTTTATGCGTGGGACTAGCGGGTGTGCTGTACTTC; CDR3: CASSLCVGLAGVLYF
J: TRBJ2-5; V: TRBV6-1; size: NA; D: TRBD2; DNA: TGTGCCAGCAGTGAACCTCCGGGAGGCTTGGAGACCCAGTACTTC; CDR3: CASSEPPGGLETQYF
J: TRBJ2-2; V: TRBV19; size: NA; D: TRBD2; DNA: TGTGCCAGTAGTCTTAGCGGGGGTTCTGTCGGGGAGCTGTTTTTT; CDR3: CASSLSGGSVGELFF
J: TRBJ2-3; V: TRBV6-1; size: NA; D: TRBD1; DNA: TGTGCCAGCAGTGAAGGGACAGGGGGAGATACGCAGTATTTT; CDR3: CASSEGTGGDTQYF
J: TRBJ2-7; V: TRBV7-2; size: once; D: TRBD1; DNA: TGTGCCAGCAGCTTAGACTCCGGGACAGGCGTCTACGAGCAGTACTTC; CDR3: CASSLDSGTGVYEQYF
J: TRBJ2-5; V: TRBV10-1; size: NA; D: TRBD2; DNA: TGCGCCAGCAGTGACAGCGGGGGGCGCCATCCGGAGACCCAGTACTTC; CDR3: CASSDSGGRHPETQYF
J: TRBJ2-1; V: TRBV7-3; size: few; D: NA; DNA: TGTGCCAGCAGCTTGGGGGGGGCGGCGAATGAGCAGTTCTTC; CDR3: CASSLGGAANEQFF
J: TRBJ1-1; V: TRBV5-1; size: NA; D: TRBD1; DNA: TGCGCCAGCAGCTCGGGGACAGGGCCGAACACTGAAGCTTTCTTT; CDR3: CASSSGTGPNTEAFF
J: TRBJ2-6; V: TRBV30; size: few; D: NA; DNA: TGTGCCTGGAGTCGAGGCTCTGGGGCCAACGTCCTGACTTTC; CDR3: CAWSRGSGANVLTF
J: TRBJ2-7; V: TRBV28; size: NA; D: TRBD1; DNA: TGTGCCAGCAGGCCACCGGGACAGGTCGGGGACGAGCAGTACTTC; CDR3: CASRPPGQVGDEQYF
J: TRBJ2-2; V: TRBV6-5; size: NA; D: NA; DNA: TGTGCCAGCAGTTACGCAAGGGAGACCGGGGAGCTGTTTTTT; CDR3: CASSYARETGELFF
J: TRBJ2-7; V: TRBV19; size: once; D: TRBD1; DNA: TGTGCCAGTAGTATAGATCCGCTCCGGATGGGACAGGGAAAGCCCTACGAGCAGTACTTC; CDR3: CASSIDPLRMGQGKPYEQYF
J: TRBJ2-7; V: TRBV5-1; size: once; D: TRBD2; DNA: TGCGCCAGCAGCTTGGCCCCCAGGGCTAGCGGGAGGGCCTCTGGCTACGAGCAGTACTTC; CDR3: CASSLAPRASGRASGYEQYF
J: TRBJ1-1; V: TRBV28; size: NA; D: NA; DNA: TGTGCCAGCAGTTTCGGGGGTCCAAACACTGAAGCTTTCTTT; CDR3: CASSFGGPNTEAFF
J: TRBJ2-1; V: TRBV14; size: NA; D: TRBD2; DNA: TGTGCCAGCAGTCCTTTGAGCGGGGACTCGTACAATGAGCAGTTCTTC; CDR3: CASSPLSGDSYNEQFF
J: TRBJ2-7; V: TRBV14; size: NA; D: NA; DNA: TGTGCCAGCAGCCGACAGCTAACCTACGAGCAGTACTTC; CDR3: CASSRQLTYEQYF
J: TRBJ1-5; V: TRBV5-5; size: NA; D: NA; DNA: TGTGCCAGCAGCTTGGAGGGGTGGGGGGACCAGCATTTT; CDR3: CASSLEGWGDQHF
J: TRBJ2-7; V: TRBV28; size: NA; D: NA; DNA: TGTGCCAGCAGTTTATCACAGGGCTTCTCCTACGAGCAGTACTTC; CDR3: CASSLSQGFSYEQYF
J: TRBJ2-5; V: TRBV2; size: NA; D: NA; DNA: TGTGCCAGCAGTCGAGACATCCAAGAGACCCAGTACTTC; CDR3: CASSRDIQETQYF
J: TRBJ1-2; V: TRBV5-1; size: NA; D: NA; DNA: TGCGCCAGCAGCTGGAGAGCGGGAGGGGCGGATGGCTACACCTTC; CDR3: CASSWRAGGADGYTF
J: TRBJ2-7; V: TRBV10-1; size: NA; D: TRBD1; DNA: TGCGCCAGCAGTGGTACCGGGACAGGGGGCACCGAGCAGTACTTC; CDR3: CASSGTGTGGTEQYF
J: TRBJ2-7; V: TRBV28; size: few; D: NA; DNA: TGTGCCAGCGTGCGGTCCTACGAGCAGTACTTC; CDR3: CASVRSYEQYF
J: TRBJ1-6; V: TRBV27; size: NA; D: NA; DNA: TGTGCCAGCAGTTTGCGAGGAAACTCACCCCTCCACTTT; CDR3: CASSLRGNSPLHF
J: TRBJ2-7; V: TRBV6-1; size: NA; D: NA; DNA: TGTGCCAGCAGTGATTGGCAAGAGCAGTACTTC; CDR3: CASSDWQEQYF
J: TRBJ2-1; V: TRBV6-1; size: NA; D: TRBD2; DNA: TGTGCCAGCAGTGAGTGGCGGGGGGGCTCCGATGAGCAGTTCTTC; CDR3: CASSEWRGGSDEQFF
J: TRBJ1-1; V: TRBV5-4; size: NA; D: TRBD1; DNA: TGTGCCAGCAGCTTGGTGGACAGGGAACGGAGCACTGAAGCTTTCTTT; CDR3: CASSLVDRERSTEAFF
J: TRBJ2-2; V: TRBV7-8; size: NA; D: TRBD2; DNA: TGTGCCAGCAGCCGGGAGGGGAGGGGAGCGGAGCTGTTTTTT; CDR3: CASSREGRGAELFF
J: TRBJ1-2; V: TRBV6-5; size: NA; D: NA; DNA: TGTGCCAGCAGTGACAGAGGTGACTATGGCTACACCTTC; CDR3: CASSDRGDYGYTF
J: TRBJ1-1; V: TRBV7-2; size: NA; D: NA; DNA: TGTGCCAGCAGCTGGGGCGAGAACACTGAAGCTTTCTTT; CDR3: CASSWGENTEAFF
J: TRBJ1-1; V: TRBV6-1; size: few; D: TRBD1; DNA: TGTGCCAGCAGTGAACAAAAAACAGGGGGGGCTTTCTTT; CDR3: CASSEQKTGGAFF
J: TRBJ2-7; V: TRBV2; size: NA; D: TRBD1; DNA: TGTGCCAGCAGCCGAGGACAGGGCCTCAGCTCCTACGAGCAGTACTTC; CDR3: CASSRGQGLSSYEQYF
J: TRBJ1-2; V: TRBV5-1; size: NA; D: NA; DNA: TGCGCCAGCAGCGCCCAAGGAGGGAACTATGGCTACACCTTC; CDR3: CASSAQGGNYGYTF
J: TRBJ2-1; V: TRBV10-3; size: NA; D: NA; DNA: TGTGCCATCAGTGAGTCCACAGTTGGCTCCTACAATGAGCAGTTCTTC; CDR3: CAISESTVGSYNEQFF
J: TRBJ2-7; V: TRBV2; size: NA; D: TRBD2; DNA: TGTGCCAGTCGGCGGGAGCCCCAAGGCGAGCAGTACTTC; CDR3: CASRREPQGEQYF
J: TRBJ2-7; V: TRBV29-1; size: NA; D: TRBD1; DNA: TGCAGCGCATCTTCGGACAGGGGGCACGAGCAGTACTTC; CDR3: CSASSDRGHEQYF